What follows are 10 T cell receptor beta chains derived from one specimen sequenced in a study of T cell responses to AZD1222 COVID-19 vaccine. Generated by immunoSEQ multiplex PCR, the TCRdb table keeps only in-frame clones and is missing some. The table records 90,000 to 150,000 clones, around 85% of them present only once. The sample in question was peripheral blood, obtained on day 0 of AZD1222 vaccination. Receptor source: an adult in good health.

This CDR3 reads CASSIQGNEQYF. The CDR3 bases are TGCGCCAGCAGCATACAGGGAAACGAGCAGTACTTC. The chain employs TRBV5-1 and TRBJ2-7, with a tentative D call TRBD1 (6 bases). Looked up from germline, CDR1 is SGHRS and CDR2 is YFSETQ. V dropped 4 bases and J dropped 5 bases, with 10 bases sitting between them. This CDR3 spans 12 amino acids.

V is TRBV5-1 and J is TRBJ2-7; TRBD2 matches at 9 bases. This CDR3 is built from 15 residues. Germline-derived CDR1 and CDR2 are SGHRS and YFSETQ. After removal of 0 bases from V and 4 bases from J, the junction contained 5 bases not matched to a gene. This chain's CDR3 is CASSLGPSGAYEQYF. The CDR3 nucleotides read TGCGCCAGCAGCTTGGGACCTAGCGGGGCTTACGAGCAGTACTTC.

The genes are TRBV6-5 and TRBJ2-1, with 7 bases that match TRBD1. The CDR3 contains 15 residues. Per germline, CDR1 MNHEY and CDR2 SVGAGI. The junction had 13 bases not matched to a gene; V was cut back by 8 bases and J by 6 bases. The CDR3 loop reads CASSIDRARVNEQFF. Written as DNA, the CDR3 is TGTGCCAGCTCGATCGACAGGGCGAGGGTCAATGAGCAGTTCTTC.

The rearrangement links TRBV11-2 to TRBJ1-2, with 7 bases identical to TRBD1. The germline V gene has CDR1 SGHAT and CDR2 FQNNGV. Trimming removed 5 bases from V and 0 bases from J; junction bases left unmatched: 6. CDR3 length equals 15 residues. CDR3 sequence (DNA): TGTGCCAGCAGCGTAAACAGGGGTTCTAACTATGGCTACACCTTC. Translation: CASSVNRGSNYGYTF.

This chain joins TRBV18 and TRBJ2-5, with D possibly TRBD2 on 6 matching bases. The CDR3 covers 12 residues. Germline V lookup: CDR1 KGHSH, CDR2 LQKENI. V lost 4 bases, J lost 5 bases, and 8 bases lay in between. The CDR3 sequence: CASSLRGETQYF. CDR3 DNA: TGTGCCAGCTCACTCCGGGGGGAGACCCAGTACTTC.

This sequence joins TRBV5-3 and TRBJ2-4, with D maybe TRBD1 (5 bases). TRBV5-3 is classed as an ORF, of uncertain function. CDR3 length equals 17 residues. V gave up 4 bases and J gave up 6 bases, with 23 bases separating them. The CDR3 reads CARSLSELTGHRNIQYF. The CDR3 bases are TGTGCCAGAAGCCTCTCTGAGCTAACAGGCCATCGAAACATTCAGTACTTC.

The CDR3 here is CASSLLGLAELGETQYF. The CDR3 region has the DNA TGTGCCAGCAGCTTACTGGGACTAGCGGAACTAGGAGAGACCCAGTACTTC. The rearrangement uses TRBV7-2 and TRBJ2-5; 11 bases agree with TRBD2. Germline V CDR1 and CDR2: SGHTA, FQGNSA. V lost 2 bases and J lost 4; bases outside the gene matches: 9. The CDR3 is made up of 17 amino acids.

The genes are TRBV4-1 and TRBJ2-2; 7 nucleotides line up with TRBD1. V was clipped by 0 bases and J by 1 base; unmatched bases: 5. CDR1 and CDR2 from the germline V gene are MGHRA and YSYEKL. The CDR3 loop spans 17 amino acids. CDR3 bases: TGCGCCAGCAGCCAAGATCTTAACAGGGGGAACACCGGGGAGCTGTTTTTT. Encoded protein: CASSQDLNRGNTGELFF.

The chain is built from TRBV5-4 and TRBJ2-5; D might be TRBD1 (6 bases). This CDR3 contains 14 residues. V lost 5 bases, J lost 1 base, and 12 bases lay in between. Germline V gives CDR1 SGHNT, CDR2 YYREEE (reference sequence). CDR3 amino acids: CASRLQGPQETQYF. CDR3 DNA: TGTGCCAGCAGATTACAGGGACCCCAAGAGACCCAGTACTTC. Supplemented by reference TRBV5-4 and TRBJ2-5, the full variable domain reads ETGVTQSPTHLIKTRGQQVTLRCSSQSGHNTVSWYQQALGQGPQFIFQYYREEENGRGNFPPRFSGLQFPNYSSELNVNALELDDSALYLCASRLQGPQETQYFGPGTRLLVL.

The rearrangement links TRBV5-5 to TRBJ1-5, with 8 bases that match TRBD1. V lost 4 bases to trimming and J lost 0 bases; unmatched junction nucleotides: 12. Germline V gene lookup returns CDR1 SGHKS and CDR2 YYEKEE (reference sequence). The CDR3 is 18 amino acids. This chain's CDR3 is CASSLDRQGRYSNQPQHF. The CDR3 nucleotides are TGTGCCAGCAGCCTGGACCGACAGGGGAGATATAGCAATCAGCCCCAGCATTTT.